This TCR beta chain stems from a study of T cells and Merkel cell carcinoma outcomes. Generated by immunoSEQ multiplex PCR, the TCRdb table keeps only in-frame clones and is missing some. The sample lists around 8,900 clones, approximately 81% occurring once. General observations from the study: Merkel cell carcinoma outcomes were reportedly predicted by repertoire and T-cell density.

Turning to this clone: What it recognizes is unknown.

Germline V gene data show CDR1 as KGHSH and CDR2 as LQKENI. Between the trimmed V and J ends, which lost 2 bases and 5 bases, there was a span of 13 bases. The CDR3 runs to 14 residues. V and J are TRBV18 and TRBJ2-7; D is possibly TRBD2 (6 bases). Sequenced: tumor tissue from Merkel cell carcinoma. This TCR derives from a human donor with Merkel cell carcinoma. The CDR3 loop is CASSPWAGSHEQYF. CDR3 DNA sequence: TGTGCCAGCTCACCATGGGCGGGGAGCCACGAGCAGTACTTC.